Sequencing of this T cell receptor (beta chain) was carried out in a study of cytomegalovirus exposure and HLA in healthy donors. Study summary: Earlier work reported around 110 million unique TCR beta sequences from approximately 180 million T cells.

The PCR was carried out with 60 Vbeta primers and 13 Jbeta primers. This table comes from immunoSEQ multiplex PCR, and its TCRdb copy is limited to in-frame clones, with some not included. The sample includes about 160,000 clones, 65% to 85% of them seen just once. On this clone itself: Its antigen is not known.

V gave up 1 base and J gave up 4 bases; unmatched junction bases: 3. The CDR3 has 14 residues. Per germline, CDR1 GTSNPN and CDR2 SVGIG (reference sequence). Overall study findings and caveats: Analysis was performed later, and it showed HLA-associated TCR beta chains to be more clonally expanded than equally common others. Most TCR sequences were uncommon, yet certain public TCRs appeared in many donors.

The donors, nominally healthy at sampling, likely had unrecorded immune exposures. The gene calls are TRBV30 and TRBJ1-5, with 8 bases identical to TRBD1. Sequencing used PBMCs. The TCR comes from a male donor in good health and CMV-seropositive. The CDR3 protein is CAWSGQGPNQPQHF. The CDR3 DNA reads as TGTGCCTGGAGTGGACAGGGGCCAAATCAGCCCCAGCATTTT.